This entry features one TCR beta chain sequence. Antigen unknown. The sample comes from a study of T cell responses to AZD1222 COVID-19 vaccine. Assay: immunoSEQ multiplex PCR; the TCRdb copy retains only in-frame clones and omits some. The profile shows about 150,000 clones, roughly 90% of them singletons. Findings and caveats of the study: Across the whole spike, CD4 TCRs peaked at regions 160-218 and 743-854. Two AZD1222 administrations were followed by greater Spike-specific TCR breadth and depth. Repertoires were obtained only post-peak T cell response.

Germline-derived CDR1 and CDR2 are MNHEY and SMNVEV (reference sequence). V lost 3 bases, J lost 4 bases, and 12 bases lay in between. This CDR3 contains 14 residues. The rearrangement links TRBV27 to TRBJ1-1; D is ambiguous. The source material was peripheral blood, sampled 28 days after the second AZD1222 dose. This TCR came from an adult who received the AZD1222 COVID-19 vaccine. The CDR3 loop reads CASSLRQATTEAFF. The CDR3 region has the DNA TGTGCCAGCAGTTTGCGTCAGGCAACCACTGAAGCTTTCTTT.